This entry describes one T cell receptor (beta chain). A read error may produce the germline difference seen at one junction end. Germline CDR1 is MDHEN and CDR2 is SYDVKM. The CDR3 sequence is 12 residues long. The sample comes from a study of blood T cell repertoires in COVID-19. The overall study: PBMCs, B-cell-depleted T cells, or T cells were the source of the cDNA or gDNA that made up the material.

The table came from immunoSEQ multiplex PCR; TCRdb's copy has only in-frame clones and leaves some out. The data show more than 250,000 clones, about 89% seen once. The sequencing input was PBMCs or T cells enriched from blood (not recorded which). The chain links TRBV28 to TRBJ2-7; a possible D gene is TRBD2 (5 bases). This sequence originates from a woman under 40 who had recovered from COVID-19. CDR3 sequence: CASSSPPGETDF. The CDR3 nucleotides read TGTGCCAGCAGTTCCCCCCCCGGGGAGACCGACTTC.